Described below is a single TCR beta chain sequence and its context. Its antigen is still unknown. Germline CDR1 and CDR2: MRHNA and SNTAGT. The length of the CDR3 is 16 residues. The J segment lost 0 bases and the V segment lost 5 bases, leaving 5 bases of the junction unmatched. Sequencing was limited to surgery cases with top T cell transcript signatures in brain tissue. Patients received at least one anti-epileptic drug before surgery. This record comes from a study of brain T cells in children with intractable seizures. Points from the study as a whole: Pre- and post-surgery blood differed in depth, so pre-surgery absences may be undersampling. Only CDR3 sequence similarity suggested viral specificity, without known HCMV serostatus.

TCRdb's copy holds only in-frame clones and misses some; the assay was immunoSEQ multiplex PCR. The table shows some 76,000 clones, with approximately 94% occurring only once. Material: peripheral blood, obtained at surgery. The receptor's source is a boy under three years old with tuberous sclerosis and intractable seizures. The gene calls are TRBV6-4 and TRBJ2-3, with 10 bases matching TRBD2. The DNA for the CDR3 is TGTGCCAGCAGTCTAACTAGCGGGGATAGCACAGATACGCAGTATTTT. It translates to CASSLTSGDSTDTQYF.